Presented here are 9 T cell receptor beta chains from one specimen sequenced in a study of blood T cell repertoires in COVID-19. Libraries were prepared by immunoSEQ multiplex PCR; TCRdb keeps only in-frame clonotypes and omits some of them. The data show approximately 210,000 clones, with about 85% seen just once and roughly a fifth held by the top ten. Sequenced sample: peripheral blood. The receptors here all came from a human donor in a cohort sampled during active COVID-19.

This chain connects TRBV12-5 to TRBJ1-4; no reliable D call. Trimming cost V 7 bases and J 4 bases, with 19 bases left between them. The germline V gene has CDR1 LGHNT and CDR2 FRNRAP. This CDR3 contains 16 residues. The CDR3 spells CASALGQTDYNEKLFF. The CDR3 DNA reads as TGTGCTAGTGCCCTGGGCCAGACGGACTATAATGAAAAACTGTTTTTT.

The chain carries TRBV6-5 and TRBJ2-3; 13 bases line up with TRBD2. The CDR3 has 14 residues. Germline CDR1 reads MNHEY; CDR2 reads SVGAGI. With V trimmed by 6 bases and J by 6 bases, 3 bases remained unmatched. The CDR3 DNA is TGTGCCAGCAGGACTAGCGGGGGGTGGGATACGCAGTATTTT. Its translation: CASRTSGGWDTQYF.

This chain connects TRBV29-1 to TRBJ2-3, with D hard to call. The germline V gene has CDR1 SQVTM and CDR2 ANQGSEA. V shed 5 bases and J shed 1 base, with 10 bases lying between them. This CDR3 has 13 residues. The DNA for the CDR3 is TGCAGCGTTCACCCGACTCGCACAGATACGCAGTATTTT. Translated, it gives CSVHPTRTDTQYF.

V is TRBV5-1 and J is TRBJ1-3, with D possibly matching TRBD1 (5 bases). The germline V and J ends were trimmed by 2 bases and 0 bases, with 9 bases remaining between them. The CDR3 is made up of 15 amino acids. Germline CDR1 reads SGHRS; CDR2 reads YFSETQ. As DNA, the CDR3 is TGCGCCAGCAGCTTTTCAGGGAACTCTGGAAACACCATATATTTT. Protein: CASSFSGNSGNTIYF.

CDR3 in amino acids: CASSFGHMNTEAFF. For the CDR3, the DNA is TGTGCCAGCAGCTTTGGCCATATGAACACTGAAGCTTTCTTT. J is TRBJ1-1 and V is TRBV7-8; D gene ambiguous. CDR3 length: 14 residues. Germline lookup yields CDR1 SGHVS and CDR2 FQNEAQ. The germline V and J ends were trimmed by 3 bases and 0 bases, with 8 bases remaining between them.

The V and J genes are TRBV3-1 (or the pseudogene TRBV3-2) and TRBJ1-6; possibly TRBD1 for D (5 bases). The CDR3 extends over 13 amino acids. From germline, CDR1 is LGHDT and CDR2 YNNKEL (reference sequence). V was shortened by 1 base and J by 12 bases, with 10 bases between the two germline ends. Here the CDR3 DNA reads TGTGCCAGCAGCCAAGGACAGTTGGTACCCCTCCACTTT. Translation gives CASSQGQLVPLHF.

This clone was observed a single time. V and J are TRBV7-9 and TRBJ1-1, with D tentatively TRBD1 (6 bases). Germline values: CDR1 SEHNR, CDR2 FQNEAQ (reference sequence). Trimming took off 1 base at V and 5 bases at J, with 8 bases between the two ends. The CDR3 extends over 13 amino acids. This CDR3 is CASSLEGGTEAFF. CDR3 DNA sequence: TGTGCCAGCAGCTTAGAGGGGGGGACTGAAGCTTTCTTT.

CDR3 amino acids: CASRGQGATNEKLFF. In DNA, the CDR3 is TGTGCCAGCAGGGGCCAGGGCGCAACTAATGAAAAACTGTTTTTT. The rearrangement uses TRBV28 and TRBJ1-4, with a possible D match to TRBD1 (5 bases). The CDR3 has 15 amino acids. Germline V gives CDR1 MDHEN, CDR2 SYDVKM. V was clipped by 6 bases and J by 0 bases, with 11 bases between them.

The CDR3 region is CASSWTAGNTIYF. The CDR3 region has the DNA TGTGCCAGCAGTTGGACAGCAGGAAACACCATATATTTT. V gene TRBV6-5 combines with J gene TRBJ1-3; possible D gene TRBD1, 6 bases. The CDR3 sequence is 13 residues long. Germline CDR1 MNHEY, CDR2 SVGAGI. V lost 4 bases and J 4 bases, leaving 8 bases between the germline ends.